These 22 T cell receptor beta chains came from one sample sequenced in a study of CD8 T cells in Susac syndrome. A quantity of about 0.45 to 1 ug RNA underwent reverse transcription using random hexamers. TCRdb reprocessed the immunoSEQ multiplex PCR reads via MiXCR and lists one record per CDR3 protein. The profile covers over 150,000 distinct CDR3 sequences, with around 93% appearing a single time and under 0.095% taken by the ten largest. Material: CD4+ T cells from PBMCs. Source of these receptors: a human donor with multiple sclerosis.

The chain has TRBV9 and TRBJ1-3; D is undetermined. The V gene's germline CDR1 is SGDLS and CDR2 YYNGEE. With 4 bases removed from V and 0 bases from J, the gap between germline ends came to 17 bases. This CDR3 region has 17 residues. CDR3: CASSQSGRSFSGNTIYF. The CDR3 DNA is TGTGCCAGCAGCCAAAGTGGCAGAAGCTTCTCTGGAAACACCATATATTTT. Combining the CDR3 with reference TRBV9 and TRBJ1-3 gives the whole variable domain DSGVTQTPKHLITATGQRVTLRCSPRSGDLSVYWYQQSLDQGLQFLIQYYNGEERAKGNILERFSAQQFPDLHSELNLSSLELGDSALYFCASSQSGRSFSGNTIYFGEGSWLTVV.

The chain uses TRBV19 and TRBJ2-1; 9 positions agree with TRBD2. There are 13 residues in the CDR3. The germline gives CDR1 LNHDA, CDR2 SQIVND (reference sequence). The ends lost 4 bases at V and 10 bases at J; junction bases unmatched: 5. CDR3 DNA sequence: TGTGCCAGTAGTAAGGGGACTAGCAACGAGCAGTTCTTC. Translating it yields CASSKGTSNEQFF.

The chain couples TRBV10-2 to TRBJ1-1; no clear D gene. CDR1 is WSHSY, CDR2 SAAADI, per germline. CDR3 length equals 13 residues. V lost 2 bases and J lost 5, with 9 bases in between. CDR3 nucleotides: TGCGCCAGCAGTGAGAACGTAAAAACTGAAGCTTTCTTT. Translation: CASSENVKTEAFF.

This clonotype was observed once. CDR3 bases: TGTGCCAGCAGTCTGGGACAGGAGTACTATGGCTACACCTTC. Encoded protein: CASSLGQEYYGYTF. This chain connects TRBV12-3 or TRBV12-4 to TRBJ1-2; 8 bases agree with TRBD1. V trimming: 5 bases; J trimming: 3 bases; junction bases outside the gene matches: 5. This CDR3 contains 14 residues.

The V and J genes are TRBV6-5 and TRBJ1-6, with 7 bases fitting TRBD1. This CDR3 is built from 12 residues. With 10 bases clipped from V and 11 bases from J, the junction kept 8 bases outside the gene matches. In germline, CDR1 is MNHEY, CDR2 SVGAGI. The CDR3 coding sequence is TGTGCCACCGGGACAGTTATAACACCCCTCCACTTT. Its protein product is CATGTVITPLHF.

The V and J genes are TRBV3-1 and TRBJ2-1; D is unclear. The CDR3 totals 14 residues. The V gene lost 2 bases and the J gene lost 6 bases, with 11 bases spanning the gap. Germline CDR1 LGHDT, CDR2 YNNKEL (reference sequence). The CDR3 loop reads CASSQPLGRNEQFF. The CDR3 DNA follows: TGTGCCAGCAGCCAACCGCTAGGGCGCAATGAGCAGTTCTTC.

This clonotype was seen just once. This chain joins TRBV3-1 and TRBJ1-5; D remains unclear. V lost 1 base and J lost 7, with 5 bases in between. Per the germline V gene, CDR1 is LGHDT and CDR2 is YNNKEL (reference sequence). The length of the CDR3 is 12 residues. CDR3 sequence: CASSQAEQPQHF. DNA of the CDR3: TGTGCCAGCAGCCAAGCGGAGCAGCCCCAGCATTTT.

J is TRBJ2-5 and V is TRBV4-1; D not certain. The CDR3 length is 15 residues. Trimming cost V 3 bases and J 1 base, with 12 bases left between them. Germline V gives CDR1 MGHRA, CDR2 YSYEKL. Written as DNA, the CDR3 is TGCGCCAGCAGCCAGACTGAAAACCTCCAAGAGACCCAGTACTTC. It codes for CASSQTENLQETQYF.

The chain employs TRBV19 and TRBJ2-5; the D is unclear. Germline V gene data show CDR1 as LNHDA and CDR2 as SQIVND (reference sequence). This CDR3 region has 13 residues. Trimming removed 6 bases at V and 0 bases at J, with 8 bases between. CDR3 sequence: CASSATYQETQYF. CDR3 DNA sequence: TGTGCCAGTAGCGCGACATACCAAGAGACCCAGTACTTC.

The sample holds one count of this clonotype. This chain uses TRBV28 with TRBJ2-6; 7 nucleotides agree with TRBD1. This CDR3 region has 17 residues. Germline V gives CDR1 MDHEN, CDR2 SYDVKM. J was trimmed by 1 base and V by 7 bases; bases with no gene match: 10. CDR3 protein: CASKGGDPLSGANVLTF. Here the CDR3 DNA reads TGTGCCAGCAAAGGGGGCGATCCTCTGTCTGGGGCCAACGTCCTGACTTTC.

This chain connects TRBV9 to TRBJ2-5; 12 nucleotides match TRBD2. Germline assignment: CDR1 SGDLS and CDR2 YYNGEE. Trimming removed 3 bases from V and 4 bases from J; junction bases left unmatched: 4. The CDR3 extends over 15 amino acids. The CDR3: CASSAPSGGAETQYF. In DNA, the CDR3 is TGTGCCAGCAGCGCCCCTAGCGGGGGGGCAGAGACCCAGTACTTC.

The V gene is TRBV6-5, the J gene TRBJ1-2, with 7 positions matching TRBD1. With V trimmed by 2 bases and J by 4 bases, 4 bases remained unmatched. The CDR3 totals 14 residues. Germline V gene sequence: CDR1 MNHEY, CDR2 SVGAGI. The CDR3 coding sequence is TGTGCCAGCAGTTACGGCAGGGGGTCCTATGGCTACACCTTC. It is translated as CASSYGRGSYGYTF.

This clonotype was recorded only once. This chain connects TRBV7-9 to TRBJ2-7; no clear D. Looked up from germline, CDR1 is SEHNR and CDR2 is FQNEAQ (reference sequence). The CDR3 contains 15 residues. Trimming pared 5 bases from V and 3 bases from J, leaving 17 bases between. The CDR3 loop reads CASSPGGVTGYEQYF. In nucleotides, the CDR3 is TGTGCCAGCAGCCCTGGTGGGGTAACGGGCTACGAGCAGTACTTC. Full variable domain (rest looked up from reference TRBV7-9 and TRBJ2-7): DTGVSQNPRHKITKRGQNVTFRCDPISEHNRLYWYRQTLGQGPEFLTYFQNEAQLEKSRLLSDRFSAERPKGSFSTLEIQRTEQGDSAMYLCASSPGGVTGYEQYFGPGTRLTVT.

This chain joins TRBV18 and TRBJ1-2; perhaps TRBD1 as D (6 bases). The germline V gene encodes CDR1 KGHSH and CDR2 LQKENI. CDR3 length: 16 residues. V was clipped by 0 bases and J by 8 bases, with 19 bases between them. The CDR3 reads CASSPPPGDSHQGYTF. In DNA form, the CDR3 reads TGTGCCAGCTCACCACCTCCAGGGGACTCTCATCAGGGCTACACCTTC.

This chain links TRBV6-2 or TRBV6-3 with TRBJ1-2; tentatively, D is TRBD1 (5 bases). Germline-derived CDR1 and CDR2 are MNHEY and SVGEGT. V gave up 7 bases and J gave up 8 bases, with 17 bases separating them. CDR3 length: 13 amino acids. The CDR3 DNA sequence: TGTGCCAGCACCCAGGCGGGGCCGGGCGGCTACACCTTC. It is translated as CASTQAGPGGYTF.

V is TRBV7-2 and J is TRBJ2-7; D might be TRBD1 (6 bases). Germline loops: CDR1 SGHTA, CDR2 FQGNSA. The CDR3 is made up of 14 amino acids. V lost 2 bases and J lost 3, with 11 bases in between. In DNA form, the CDR3 reads TGTGCCAGCAGCTTAAGTACAGGGTACTACGAGCAGTACTTC. Translating it yields CASSLSTGYYEQYF.

The genes are TRBV4-3 and TRBJ1-6, with 8 bases identical to TRBD1. The CDR3 has 17 amino acids. Trimming cost V 0 bases and J 3 bases; bases outside gene matches: 4. From germline, CDR1 is LGHNA and CDR2 YSLEER. The CDR3, as DNA: TGCGCCAGCAGCCAAGAGACAGGGGCCCTCTATAATTCACCCCTCCACTTT. Translation: CASSQETGALYNSPLHF.

The J gene is TRBJ1-3, the V gene TRBV5-1; TRBD1 aligns across 9 bases. The germline CDR1 and CDR2 sequences are SGHRS and YFSETQ. CDR3 length: 17 residues. Trimming took 0 bases from V and 0 from J; bases not matched to a gene: 4. The CDR3 sequence: CASSLGTGDFSGNTIYF. In DNA form, the CDR3 reads TGCGCCAGCAGCTTGGGGACAGGGGATTTCTCTGGAAACACCATATATTTT.

The CDR3 protein is CASSLDPGRTNEKLFF. CDR3 coding DNA: TGCGCCAGCAGCTTGGATCCAGGGAGGACTAATGAAAAACTGTTTTTT. V and J are TRBV5-1 and TRBJ1-4, with a tentative D call TRBD1 (5 bases). This CDR3 region has 16 residues. Deletions cut 0 bases from V and 2 bases from J, with 11 bases between. Germline values: CDR1 SGHRS, CDR2 YFSETQ.

The chain links TRBV9 to TRBJ1-1, with 7 bases fitting TRBD1. The CDR3 is 13 amino acids. Trimming at V came to 3 bases and at J to 4 bases, leaving 3 bases not matched to a gene. Germline assignment: CDR1 SGDLS and CDR2 YYNGEE. In DNA form, the CDR3 reads TGTGCCAGCAGCGCCCAGGGGGTCACTGAAGCTTTCTTT. It encodes CASSAQGVTEAFF.

V and J are TRBV28 and TRBJ1-2, with D perhaps matching TRBD1 (5 bases). The V end was cut by 7 bases, the J end by 5 bases, with 23 bases between. This CDR3 contains 16 residues. The germline V gene encodes CDR1 MDHEN and CDR2 SYDVKM. The CDR3 nucleotides read TGTGCCAGCATAAGTAGGGGAGGGGCATTCGGGTATGGCTACACCTTC. Amino acid sequence: CASISRGGAFGYGYTF.

The chain couples TRBV7-3 to TRBJ2-2; 9 bases agree with TRBD2. This CDR3 comprises 16 residues. Germline V CDR1 and CDR2: SGHTA, FQGTGA. V lost 5 bases to trimming and J lost 4 bases; unmatched junction nucleotides: 8. CDR3: CASSPPGGGATGELFF. The CDR3 bases are TGTGCCAGCAGCCCCCCAGGCGGGGGGGCCACCGGGGAGCTGTTTTTT.